Below, one T cell receptor beta chain is given with its context. V lost 8 bases to trimming and J lost 1 base; unmatched junction nucleotides: 9. CDR3 length equals 15 residues. The germline V gene encodes CDR1 LNHDA and CDR2 SQIVND (reference sequence). Some clones are missing from TCRdb's copy, which holds only in-frame ones; the method was immunoSEQ multiplex PCR. The repertoire holds some 1 million clones, with around 74% as singletons. The data belong to a study of shared clonotypes between healthy human individuals. Background on the study: Three CD4 naive, three CD4 memory, two CD8 naive and one CD8 memory plate were used per donor.

This sequence was found in a man between 18 and 29 years old in good health. The genes are TRBV19 and TRBJ1-1, with 8 bases lining up with TRBD1. The specimen was memory CD4+ T cells sorted from blood. Stated subset: CD45RA-negative fraction. This CDR3 reads CASVTQGAANTEAFF. In nucleotides, the CDR3 is TGTGCCAGTGTTACTCAGGGGGCGGCGAACACTGAAGCTTTCTTT.